This section outlines one T cell receptor beta chain sequence together with its context. What it recognizes is unknown. One entry per CDR3 protein, called by TCRdb with MiXCR from the 5' RACE reads. The table has approximately 530,000 distinct CDR3 sequences, around 20% seen once. The CDR3 length is 14 residues. CDR1 is LGHDT and CDR2 is YNNKEL in the germline V gene (reference sequence). V gave up 2 bases and J gave up 6 bases; unmatched junction bases: 3. The data are from a study of identical twins. Each donor was a healthy Caucasian. Study findings and constraints: Insertion counts were lower in abundant cord blood beta clonotypes, a trend that memory repertoires did not show.

The sample was also reused in another study, on yellow fever vaccine responses in identical twins.

The chain uses TRBV3-1 and TRBJ2-1; TRBD2 matches 8 bases. Sequences were obtained from CD4+ T cells sorted from blood. The sequence derives from a woman under 30 in good health. CDR3 amino acids: CASSQSGSSNEQFF. CDR3 sequence (DNA): TGTGCCAGCAGCCAAAGCGGGAGCTCCAATGAGCAGTTCTTC.